Listed below are T cell receptor beta chains from one sample, sequenced in a study of radiotherapy plus CTLA-4 blockade in lung cancer. Sequenced by immunoSEQ multiplex PCR; TCRdb stores in-frame clones only, minus some. The sample holds about 87,000 clones, 70% to 90% seen once. Sequenced here: peripheral blood, sampled from a patient treated with radiotherapy plus ipilimumab. Receptors originate from a human donor with non-small cell lung cancer that progressed on radiotherapy plus ipilimumab. The CDR3 runs from the conserved cysteine through the conserved F or W. A D gene is named only where the DNA matches it firmly.

d_call: -; j_call: TRBJ1-1; v_call: TRBV4-3; cdr3_nt: TGCGCCAGCAGCCAAGAACCAGCGGGTGAGGCTTTCTTT; cdr3_aa: CASSQEPAGEAFF
d_call: -; j_call: TRBJ2-2; v_call: TRBV14; cdr3_nt: TGTGCCAGCAGTCCCCCGAGGGGAAGGAAGATGTTTTTT; cdr3_aa: CASSPPRGRKMFF
d_call: TRBD2; j_call: TRBJ2-3; v_call: TRBV6-6; cdr3_nt: TGTGCCAGCAGAGTGAAGCGGGACCTGGCCACAGATACGCAGTATTTT; cdr3_aa: CASRVKRDLATDTQYF
d_call: TRBD1; j_call: TRBJ1-1; v_call: TRBV7-9; cdr3_nt: TGTGCCAGCAGCACTCAGGGGGCGGGGAACACTGAAGCTTTCTTT; cdr3_aa: CASSTQGAGNTEAFF
d_call: -; j_call: TRBJ2-5; v_call: TRBV27; cdr3_nt: TGTGCCAGCAGTTTTGGAGGGGGCAAGGAGACCCAGTACTTC; cdr3_aa: CASSFGGGKETQYF
d_call: TRBD2; j_call: TRBJ2-7; v_call: TRBV28; cdr3_nt: TGTGCCAGCAGTTTAGGCGGGGGATTTTACGAGCAGTACTTC; cdr3_aa: CASSLGGGFYEQYF
d_call: -; j_call: TRBJ1-1; v_call: TRBV27; cdr3_nt: TGTGCCAGCAGTTTGGAGGGGGGTGAAGCTTTCTTT; cdr3_aa: CASSLEGGEAFF
d_call: TRBD1; j_call: TRBJ1-2; v_call: TRBV7-3; cdr3_nt: TGTGCCAGCGCGCCAACACAGGGGGTTGGCTACACCTTC; cdr3_aa: CASAPTQGVGYTF
d_call: -; j_call: TRBJ2-4; v_call: TRBV18; cdr3_nt: TGTGCCAGCTCCCCGTCTGCGGTCCCCCTAGCCAAAAACATTCAGTACTTC; cdr3_aa: CASSPSAVPLAKNIQYF
d_call: -; j_call: TRBJ2-1; v_call: TRBV29-1; cdr3_nt: TGCAGCGTTGAACGGGGCAGGGTCGGCAATGAGCAGTTCTTC; cdr3_aa: CSVERGRVGNEQFF
d_call: TRBD1; j_call: TRBJ1-5; v_call: TRBV2; cdr3_nt: TGTGCCAGCAGTGTAGGACAGGGTGGCCAGCCCCAGCATTTT; cdr3_aa: CASSVGQGGQPQHF
d_call: TRBD2; j_call: TRBJ2-5; v_call: TRBV19; cdr3_nt: TGTGCCAGTAGTATCAGACTAGCTGGGGAGACCCAGTACTTC; cdr3_aa: CASSIRLAGETQYF
d_call: -; j_call: TRBJ1-2; v_call: TRBV7-9; cdr3_nt: TGTGCCAGCAGCTTAGCGGGTGACAGTCAGGGCTATGGCTACACCTTC; cdr3_aa: CASSLAGDSQGYGYTF
d_call: -; j_call: TRBJ1-2; v_call: TRBV6-5; cdr3_nt: TGTGCCAGCAGTTATCCGGGGAACATGGTTGGCTACACCTTC; cdr3_aa: CASSYPGNMVGYTF